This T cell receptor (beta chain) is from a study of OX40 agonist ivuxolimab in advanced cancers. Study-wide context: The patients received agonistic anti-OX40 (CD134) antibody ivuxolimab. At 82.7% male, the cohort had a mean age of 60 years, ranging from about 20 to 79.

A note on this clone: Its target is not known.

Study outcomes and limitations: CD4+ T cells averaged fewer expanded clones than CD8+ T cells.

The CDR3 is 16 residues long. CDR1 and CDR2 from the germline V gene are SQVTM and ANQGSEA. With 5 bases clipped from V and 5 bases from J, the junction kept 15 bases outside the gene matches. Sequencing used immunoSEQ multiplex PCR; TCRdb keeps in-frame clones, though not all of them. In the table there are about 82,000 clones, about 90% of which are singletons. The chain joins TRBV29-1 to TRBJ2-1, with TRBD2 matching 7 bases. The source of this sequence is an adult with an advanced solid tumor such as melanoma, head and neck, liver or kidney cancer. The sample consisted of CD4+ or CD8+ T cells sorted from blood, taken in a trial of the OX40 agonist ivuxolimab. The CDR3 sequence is CSVCLLSGALHNEQFF. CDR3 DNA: TGCAGCGTTTGTCTCCTCAGCGGGGCCCTCCACAATGAGCAGTTCTTC.